This paragraph covers one T cell receptor (beta chain) sequence. The target antigen is unknown. This entry belongs to a study of cytomegalovirus exposure and HLA in healthy donors. The PCR used 60 Vbeta and 13 Jbeta primers. Libraries were prepared by immunoSEQ multiplex PCR; TCRdb keeps only in-frame clonotypes and omits some of them. The table includes roughly 58,000 clones, 80% detected once. Overall study results and limits: Productive status was seen about 90% or about 30% of the time for most TCR beta V segments in an earlier analysis. Accurate prediction of HLA-A and HLA-B alleles (for most subjects) was reportedly achieved from TCR beta sequences.

There are 16 residues in the CDR3. Trimming removed 2 bases at V and 8 bases at J, with 20 bases between. Germline-derived CDR1 and CDR2 are MNHNS and SASEGT. The V call is TRBV6-1, the J call TRBJ2-3; TRBD2 is a possible D gene (9 bases). The material sequenced was PBMCs. This clonotype originated in a woman in her thirties or forties in good health and CMV-seronegative. CDR3 in DNA: TGTGCCAGCAGTGAACAGGGGGCGGGAGGGCTGGGTACGCAGTATTTT. As protein: CASSEQGAGGLGTQYF.